This TCR delta chain was recorded in a study of Vδ1+ human thymocytes. Alphabeta T cells were depleted, then CD3+ Vdelta1+ Vdelta2- thymocytes were FACS-sorted. Broader study findings: Highly polyclonal TRG and TRD repertoires with Gaussian CDR3 length distributions appeared in thymus. Thymic delta-chain repertoires held 20% to 25% Vdelta2 sequences and few Vdelta3, despite high sort purity. TRG sequences recurred across donors, whereas TRD sequences stayed essentially private.

This clone was observed a few times. Its antigen is still unknown. Sequences come from RNA converted to cDNA by reverse transcription. Pooled V-gene forward primers with one constant-region reverse primer generated the CDR3 amplicons by multiplex PCR. TCRdb reanalysed the multiplex PCR reads via CATT. The sample lists tens of thousands of delta-chain clones, roughly 15% occurring once. The CDR3 has 21 residues. The germline gives CDR1 NSMFDY, CDR2 ISSIKDK. Losses at the gene ends were 0 bases for V and 0 bases for J; bases not matched to a gene: 22. Sequenced sample: Vdelta1+ gamma-delta thymocytes from the thymus. The subset was: FACS-sorted CD3+ TCRalphabeta- TCRVdelta1+ TCRVdelta2- thymocytes. The chain links TRAV29/DV5 to TRDJ1, with 8 nucleotides matching TRDD3. The TCR comes from a girl in the first two years of life who had congenital heart surgery. The CDR3 region has the DNA TGTGCAGCAAGCGGGCTTCCTCGTAGGGGATACCCGTGCCGGTACACCGATAAACTCATCTTT. This gives the protein CAASGLPRRGYPCRYTDKLIF.